This TCR beta chain was identified during a study of blood T cell repertoires in COVID-19. Study context: Researchers got acute and convalescent COVID-19 samples from the United States, Italy and Spain. T cells, B-cell-depleted T cells, or PBMCs provided the cDNA or gDNA that served as material.

V was clipped by 10 bases and J by 3 bases, with 13 bases between them. This CDR3 region has 14 residues. CDR1 is MNHEY and CDR2 is SVGAGI in the germline V gene. Generated by immunoSEQ multiplex PCR, the TCRdb table keeps only in-frame clones and is missing some. Among some 200,000 clones listed, 65% to 90% were seen once. The chain combines TRBV6-5 with TRBJ1-6; D gene unclear. The material sequenced was peripheral blood. The clonotype originates from a woman between 65 and 79 years old with COVID-19, enrolled during active disease. The CDR3 DNA reads as TGTGCCACCCATCCGGGAGGCTATAATTCACCCCTCCACTTT. As protein: CATHPGGYNSPLHF.